A selection of T cell receptor beta chains follows, all from one sample in a study of shared clonotypes between healthy human individuals. The repertoire was sequenced with immunoSEQ multiplex PCR; TCRdb's copy has only in-frame clones and lacks some. The sample carries millions of clones, roughly 91% recorded once. The specimen sequenced was naive CD8+ T cells from PBMCs. The receptor source for this set is a man aged 18 to 29 in good health. Some clones in this sample may be carry-over from other donors' samples. The CDR3 runs from the conserved cysteine through the conserved F or W. The D gene is left open where the match is weak. Size is stated for part of the rows, as once, few or many counts, or as a class when the clone is expanded.

j_gene	abundance	d_gene	v_gene	CDR3aa	CDR3nt
TRBJ1-2	.	.	TRBV11-2	CASSLDLVGGYGYTF	TGTGCCAGCAGCTTAGATTTGGTGGGGGGCTATGGCTACACCTTC
TRBJ2-2	.	.	TRBV21-1	CASSGGRADTGELFF	TGTGCCAGCAGCGGGGGGAGGGCCGACACCGGGGAGCTGTTTTTT
TRBJ1-5	.	.	TRBV6-1	CASRRNRDSNQPQHF	TGTGCCAGCAGAAGAAACCGGGACAGCAATCAGCCCCAGCATTTT
TRBJ2-3	once	.	TRBV9	CASSPGPRGSPTDTQYF	TGTGCCAGCAGCCCCGGACCGAGAGGGTCCCCCACAGATACGCAGTATTTT
TRBJ2-5	once	TRBD2	TRBV5-1	CASSPGLAGDQETQYF	TGCGCCAGCAGCCCGGGACTAGCGGGAGACCAAGAGACCCAGTACTTC
TRBJ2-7	.	TRBD2	TRBV10-3	CAISTQREGSEQYF	TGTGCCATCTCCACCCAGCGGGAGGGGAGCGAGCAGTACTTC
TRBJ1-2	.	.	TRBV7-9	CASSPRGGSKGFGGYTF	TGTGCCAGCAGCCCCCGCGGCGGATCCAAGGGATTCGGGGGCTACACCTTC
TRBJ1-2	once	.	TRBV7-9	CASSPAMDSPIYGYTF	TGTGCCAGCAGCCCGGCAATGGACAGTCCAATCTATGGCTACACCTTC
TRBJ2-7	.	.	TRBV7-2	CASSLLFGVEQYF	TGTGCCAGCAGCTTATTATTCGGTGTCGAGCAGTACTTC
TRBJ2-2	.	TRBD2	TRBV5-1	CASSLGREETGELFF	TGCGCCAGCAGCTTGGGTCGGGAGGAAACCGGGGAGCTGTTTTTT
TRBJ2-3	.	TRBD2	TRBV5-4	CASSPGLAGRTDTQYF	TGTGCCAGCAGCCCGGGACTAGCGGGCCGCACAGATACGCAGTATTTT
TRBJ2-7	.	.	TRBV7-8	CASSLRYSAYEQYF	TGTGCCAGCAGCTTACGCTATAGCGCCTACGAGCAGTACTTC
TRBJ2-4	once	TRBD2	TRBV7-3	CASSLGPGGPVQAKNIQYF	TGTGCCAGCAGCTTGGGACCGGGGGGACCAGTCCAAGCCAAAAACATTCAGTACTTC
TRBJ2-1	once	.	TRBV6-5	CASSYKAWIANNEQFF	TGTGCCAGCAGTTACAAGGCTTGGATAGCAAACAATGAGCAGTTCTTC
TRBJ1-5	.	.	TRBV7-2	CASSRLQGNNQPQHF	TGTGCCAGCAGCCGCTTACAGGGTAATAATCAGCCCCAGCATTTT
TRBJ1-5	once	TRBD1	TRBV7-6	CASSPGQGQYSNQPQHF	TGTGCCAGCAGTCCGGGACAGGGCCAATATAGCAATCAGCCCCAGCATTTT
TRBJ2-1	once	.	TRBV9	CASSVTRGAYNEQFF	TGTGCCAGTAGCGTTACCCGCGGCGCTTACAATGAGCAGTTCTTC
TRBJ2-7	.	.	TRBV14	CASSPRRGQGLAYEQYF	TGTGCCAGCAGCCCCCGGCGGGGGCAGGGGCTGGCCTACGAGCAGTACTTC
TRBJ1-1	.	TRBD1	TRBV5-1	CASSPSDRVVIDTEAFF	TGCGCCAGCAGCCCGTCCGACAGGGTTGTTATCGACACTGAAGCTTTCTTT
TRBJ1-1	.	.	TRBV9	CASSENGTPAFF	TGTGCCAGCAGCGAGAATGGGACACCTGCTTTCTTT
TRBJ1-1	.	.	TRBV28	CASSLLGSREAHEAFF	TGTGCCAGCAGTTTATTGGGCAGCCGAGAGGCTCATGAAGCTTTCTTT
TRBJ1-1	few	.	TRBV5-1	CASQNRDDDPNTEAFF	TGCGCCAGCCAGAACAGGGACGACGATCCGAACACTGAAGCTTTCTTT
TRBJ2-1	once	TRBD2	TRBV27	CASSLLSSGGVVGNEQFF	TGTGCCAGCAGTTTATTGTCTAGCGGGGGGGTGGTGGGGAATGAGCAGTTCTTC
TRBJ2-2	.	TRBD2	TRBV5-6	CASSLGTRATGELFF	TGTGCCAGCAGCTTGGGGACTAGGGCCACCGGGGAGCTGTTTTTT
TRBJ1-3	.	TRBD1	TRBV27	CASSSLRGLGDTIYF	TGTGCCAGCAGTTCACTCAGGGGGCTTGGGGACACCATATATTTT